These 28 T cell receptor beta chains originate from one sample sequenced in a study of cytomegalovirus exposure and HLA in healthy donors. PCR amplification relied on 60 Vbeta primers (plus 13 Jbeta primers). Sequencing was performed with immunoSEQ multiplex PCR; in TCRdb, only in-frame clones are kept and a portion is missing. The sample features approximately 38,000 clones, with 5.5% to 7% in its top ten. The specimen sequenced was PBMCs. Receptor source: a human donor in good health.

CDR3: CASSPGDRAQETQYF. The DNA of the CDR3 is TGTGCCAGCTCACCAGGGGACAGGGCACAAGAGACCCAGTACTTC. The V and J genes are TRBV18 and TRBJ2-5, with 9 positions matching TRBD1. Germline V gene data show CDR1 as KGHSH and CDR2 as LQKENI. The ends lost 2 bases at V and 2 bases at J; junction bases unmatched: 3. The CDR3 has 15 residues.

The chain is built from TRBV30 and TRBJ1-4, with 10 positions matching TRBD1. CDR1 is GTSNPN, CDR2 SVGIG, per germline (reference sequence). V lost 1 base and J lost 4; bases outside the gene matches: 3. The CDR3 covers 15 residues. The CDR3 loop is CAWSEGQGVNEKLFF. CDR3 bases: TGTGCCTGGAGTGAAGGACAGGGGGTTAATGAAAAACTGTTTTTT.

V and J are TRBV6-6 and TRBJ1-5; 7 nucleotides match TRBD1. V lost 6 bases to trimming and J lost 5 bases; unmatched junction nucleotides: 10. CDR1 and CDR2 (germline): MNHNY, SVGAGI (reference sequence). The CDR3 runs 15 residues. CDR3: CASRPGTEQYQPQHF. In DNA, the CDR3 is TGTGCCAGCAGGCCAGGGACAGAGCAATATCAGCCCCAGCATTTT.

The V and J genes are TRBV4-2 and TRBJ2-5; D perhaps matches TRBD2 (7 bases). The CDR3 spans 14 residues. CDR1 is LGHNA, CDR2 YNFKEQ, per germline. The ends were cut back, 3 bases at V and 5 bases at J, with 13 bases in the middle. CDR3 DNA: TGTGCCAGCAGCCAGCAACAGGGAGGGGAGACCCAGTACTTC. Protein product: CASSQQQGGETQYF.

The rearrangement uses TRBV5-6 and TRBJ2-7; 9 nucleotides align to TRBD1. Trimming at V came to 3 bases and at J to 5 bases, leaving 6 bases not matched to a gene. The CDR3 runs to 14 residues. The germline V gene encodes CDR1 SGHDT and CDR2 YYEEEE. The DNA for the CDR3 is TGTGCCAGCAGCTCCGGGACAGGGCTCGACGAGCAGTACTTC. Protein: CASSSGTGLDEQYF.

This chain joins TRBV5-5 and TRBJ1-1; no clear D. V dropped 3 bases and J dropped 1 base, with 10 bases sitting between them. The germline gives CDR1 SGHKS, CDR2 YYEKEE (reference sequence). This CDR3 is 14 amino acids long. The CDR3 is CASSSGEGNTEAFF. CDR3 in DNA: TGTGCCAGCAGCTCGGGAGAAGGGAACACTGAAGCTTTCTTT.

This chain links TRBV6-6 with TRBJ1-3, with 7 nucleotides matching TRBD1. Germline CDR1 is MNHNY and CDR2 is SVGAGI (reference sequence). Losses at the gene ends were 10 bases for V and 2 bases for J; bases not matched to a gene: 11. This CDR3 contains 15 residues. The CDR3 spells CATRGAGGTGNTIYF. In DNA, the CDR3 is TGTGCCACACGGGGAGCAGGGGGTACTGGAAACACCATATATTTT.

Turning to this clone: This same CDR3 is encoded by further DNA sequences in the sample. The chain's CDR3 is CASSSSGTGGEETQYF. The CDR3 DNA reads as TGTGCCAGCAGTTCCTCCGGGACAGGGGGAGAGGAGACCCAGTACTTC. V usage is TRBV28 and J usage is TRBJ2-5, with TRBD1 identical over 11 bases. With V trimmed by 4 bases and J by 5 bases, 9 bases remained unmatched. The V gene's germline CDR1 is MDHEN and CDR2 SYDVKM. The CDR3 totals 16 residues.

The CDR3: CASSLNAPDGNLYGYTF. The CDR3 DNA reads TGTGCCAGCAGCTTAAACGCCCCGGACGGGAATCTCTATGGCTACACCTTC. This sequence joins TRBV7-3 and TRBJ1-2, with D hard to call. The CDR3 spans 17 residues. V was pared by 1 base and J by 4 bases, with 19 bases between. Germline CDR1 reads SGHTA; CDR2 reads FQGTGA.

The chain uses TRBV6-5 and TRBJ2-5; a weak D match, TRBD1 (5 bases). CDR3 size: 14 residues. V lost 5 bases and J lost 2, with 12 bases in between. Germline CDR1 reads MNHEY; CDR2 reads SVGAGI. The CDR3 loop reads CASSRDSPQETQYF. CDR3 nucleotide sequence: TGTGCCAGCAGTAGAGACAGCCCTCAAGAGACCCAGTACTTC.

The chain is built from TRBV6-5 and TRBJ1-1; 10 nucleotides line up with TRBD1. The CDR3 runs 15 residues. The V segment lost 6 bases and the J segment 4 bases; nucleotides outside the gene matches: 8. CDR1 MNHEY and CDR2 SVGAGI come from the germline V gene. DNA of the CDR3: TGTGCCAGCAGCTTCGGGGACAGGGGATTCACTGAAGCTTTCTTT. It encodes CASSFGDRGFTEAFF.

In the case of this clone: At one end the junction does not follow the germline gene, possibly because of a read error. J is TRBJ1-1 and V is TRBV6-5; a weak D match, TRBD1 (6 bases). The length of the CDR3 is 14 residues. Germline values: CDR1 MNHEY, CDR2 SVGAGI. The chain's CDR3 is CASSPQGWGPEDFF. CDR3 nucleotide sequence: TGTGCCAGCAGCCCTCAGGGGTGGGGCCCTGAAGATTTCTTT.

V is TRBV27 and J is TRBJ2-7, with 9 positions matching TRBD1. The V segment lost 6 bases and the J segment 2 bases; nucleotides outside the gene matches: 8. Germline CDR1 is MNHEY and CDR2 is SMNVEV (reference sequence). The CDR3 consists of 15 residues. The CDR3 DNA sequence: TGTGCCAGCAGCTCTCCCACAGGGGGCACCTACGAGCAGTACTTC. It is translated as CASSSPTGGTYEQYF.

This chain joins TRBV28 and TRBJ1-2; D unclear. Germline V lookup: CDR1 MDHEN, CDR2 SYDVKM. The CDR3 length is 15 residues. V was pared by 5 bases and J by 8 bases, with 21 bases between. The CDR3 is CASSPVLTPSGGYTF. In DNA form, the CDR3 reads TGTGCCAGCAGTCCCGTCCTGACCCCCTCGGGAGGCTACACCTTC.

This chain links TRBV5-5 with TRBJ1-2; the match to TRBD1 covers 10 bases. The germline V gene encodes CDR1 SGHKS and CDR2 YYEKEE (reference sequence). The CDR3 is 15 amino acids. The V gene end was trimmed by 0 bases and the J gene end by 6 bases; junction bases not matched to a gene: 5. The chain's CDR3 is CASSLGTGGGDGYTF. The CDR3 DNA sequence: TGTGCCAGCAGCTTGGGGACAGGGGGTGGCGATGGCTACACCTTC.

This chain joins TRBV7-9 and TRBJ2-2; TRBD1 is a possible D gene (5 bases). In germline, CDR1 is SEHNR, CDR2 FQNEAQ (reference sequence). V lost 3 bases and J 6 bases, leaving 14 bases between the germline ends. The CDR3 has 15 amino acids. This CDR3 reads CASSFGLGLAGELFF. The CDR3 bases are TGTGCCAGCAGCTTCGGGTTGGGGCTCGCCGGGGAGCTGTTTTTT.

The chain recombines TRBV2 with TRBJ2-7; TRBD1 aligns across 9 bases. The CDR3 totals 14 residues. V shed 7 bases, J shed 7 bases, and the junction held 11 bases outside the gene matches. The V gene's germline CDR1 is SNHLY and CDR2 FYNNEI. CDR3 sequence (DNA): TGTGCCAGCAAGGAGACAGGGGGTAGTGGGGAGCAGTACTTC. Translated, it gives CASKETGGSGEQYF.

The chain employs TRBV5-1 and TRBJ1-5; D call uncertain. With 0 bases removed from V and 7 bases from J, the gap between germline ends came to 11 bases. This CDR3 is 14 amino acids long. CDR1 is SGHRS and CDR2 is YFSETQ in the germline V gene. CDR3: CASSLGGGGQPQHF. In DNA form, the CDR3 reads TGCGCCAGCAGCTTGGGGGGAGGTGGGCAGCCCCAGCATTTT.

V is TRBV27 and J is TRBJ1-6, with D maybe TRBD1 (5 bases). The V gene's germline CDR1 is MNHEY and CDR2 SMNVEV (reference sequence). The CDR3 loop spans 15 amino acids. The V gene lost 5 bases and the J gene lost 6 bases, with 14 bases spanning the gap. The CDR3 loop reads CASSEYGAANSPLHF. In DNA, the CDR3 is TGTGCCAGCAGTGAATATGGGGCCGCTAATTCACCCCTCCACTTT.

On this clone itself: Its ends do not fully match the called genes, so a read error is possible. The chain links TRBV5-4 to TRBJ1-1, with D possibly being TRBD1 (6 bases). This CDR3 spans 12 amino acids. CDR1 and CDR2 from the germline V gene are SGHNT and YYREEE (reference sequence). The CDR3 region is CASSLGDTEDFF. The CDR3 DNA sequence: TGTGCCAGCAGCTTGGGGGACACTGAAGATTTCTTT.

The rearrangement joins TRBV7-9 to TRBJ1-2; D is undetermined. Trimming removed 4 bases from V and 1 base from J, with 25 bases in between. Germline loops: CDR1 SEHNR, CDR2 FQNEAQ (reference sequence). The CDR3 contains 19 residues. The CDR3 region is CASSSITQTRNGGNYGYTF. CDR3 sequence (DNA): TGTGCCAGCAGCTCCATCACACAAACCAGGAACGGAGGTAACTATGGCTACACCTTC.

The chain employs TRBV2 and TRBJ1-3; D unclear. Between the trimmed V and J ends, which lost 1 base and 8 bases, there was a span of 6 bases. This CDR3 has 12 amino acids. Germline V CDR1 and CDR2: SNHLY, FYNNEI. CDR3: CASSEDEYTIYF. Here the CDR3 DNA reads TGTGCCAGCAGTGAAGACGAGTACACCATATATTTT.

V is TRBV4-1 and J is TRBJ1-2; no clear D. Germline V gene lookup returns CDR1 MGHRA and CDR2 YSYEKL. The CDR3 sequence is 14 residues long. Trimming took off 7 bases at V and 5 bases at J, with 17 bases between the two ends. CDR3 in amino acids: CASTLAEGGYGYTF. The CDR3 DNA reads as TGCGCCAGCACCCTAGCAGAGGGCGGGTATGGCTACACCTTC.

This chain uses TRBV6-4 with TRBJ1-1; the D is unclear. CDR1 and CDR2 (germline): MRHNA, SNTAGT. There are 14 residues in the CDR3. Trimming took 1 base from V and 4 from J, leaving 10 bases between them. The CDR3: CASSDYRWSTEAFF. The CDR3 DNA follows: TGTGCCAGCAGTGACTATCGCTGGAGCACTGAAGCTTTCTTT.

V gene TRBV5-1 combines with J gene TRBJ1-2, with D possibly matching TRBD1 (6 bases). Trimming cost V 3 bases and J 7 bases, with 13 bases left between them. Looked up from germline, CDR1 is SGHRS and CDR2 is YFSETQ. This CDR3 has 13 amino acids. CDR3 residues: CASSSNTGFGYTF. The CDR3 nucleotides read TGCGCCAGCAGCTCGAACACAGGGTTTGGCTACACCTTC.

V and J are TRBV11-1 and TRBJ2-7; D uncertain. CDR3 size: 12 residues. Looked up from germline, CDR1 is SGHAT and CDR2 is FQDESV (reference sequence). Trimming cost V 5 bases and J 3 bases, with 8 bases left between them. CDR3 sequence reads: CASSLADYEQYF. In DNA, the CDR3 is TGTGCCAGCAGCCTCGCGGACTACGAGCAGTACTTC.

V is TRBV7-6 and J is TRBJ2-5; D may be TRBD1 (5 bases). This CDR3 is 13 amino acids long. CDR1 is SGHVS and CDR2 is FNYEAQ in the germline V gene. V lost 5 bases and J lost 2, with 9 bases in between. CDR3 loop: CASSRGRQETQYF. The DNA for the CDR3 is TGTGCCAGCAGCAGGGGCCGGCAAGAGACCCAGTACTTC.

This chain uses TRBV7-3 with TRBJ1-1; no definite D call. The CDR3 has 13 amino acids. Germline lookup yields CDR1 SGHTA and CDR2 FQGTGA. The germline V and J ends were trimmed by 6 bases and 0 bases, with 8 bases remaining between them. The CDR3 DNA reads as TGTGCCAGCAGACACGCCGTGAACACTGAAGCTTTCTTT. It is translated as CASRHAVNTEAFF.